The subject of this entry is one T cell receptor beta chain. Its antigen is not identified. This CDR3 is built from 18 residues. With V trimmed by 0 bases and J by 6 bases, 11 bases remained unmatched. In germline, CDR1 is LGHNA, CDR2 YNFKEQ. Each CDR3 protein gets one entry after TCRdb re-called the 5' RACE reads with MiXCR. The sample includes about 470,000 distinct CDR3 sequences, approximately 25% of them seen just once. This specimen comes from a study of T-cell memory formation after mild COVID-19. General observations from the study: Clones shrinking between day 15 and 85 showed a balanced CD4/CD8 split, and those that grew later tilted toward CD4+.

The chain uses TRBV4-2 and TRBJ2-4; 10 bases are a match to TRBD2. Material: PBMCs or a T cell subset sorted from them (not recorded which). The sequence was obtained from an adult woman who had mild COVID-19 (a few samples of this study predate the infection). Cell type and time point are not known. In DNA form, the CDR3 reads TGTGCCAGCAGCCAAGACGGTAACAGCGGGGGGGCCCTAAACATTCAGTACTTC. It translates to CASSQDGNSGGALNIQYF.